This section outlines one T cell receptor beta chain sequence together with its context. Its antigen specificity is not known. No much larger clone is present one base from it, and per-base qualities are unavailable. Other DNA variants within this sample encode the same CDR3. The CDR3 has 13 amino acids, counting the end cysteine and phenylalanine. Only the CDR3 portion is preserved as DNA: 39 bases, with reading frame beginning at the first base. V and J are truncated by 0 bases and 4 bases respectively, leaving an intervening sequence of 3 bases. The germline V gene supplies CDR1 MRHNA and CDR2 SNTAGT. The method behind the library was the immunoSEQ multiplex PCR assay. For the multiplex PCR, a mixture combining 60 forward primers for TCR Vbeta segments and 13 reverse primers for TCR Jbeta segments was used. The CDR3 region of rearranged TCR beta genes was amplified from genomic DNA by a multiplex PCR assay. Amplified TCR beta libraries were sequenced as 87-base-pair reads on the Illumina HiSeq System. The paper's data handling went like this. In a later analysis, tens of millions of unique TCR beta chains were counted across the approximately 640 repertoires, and about 10 million of these chains were shared by at least two donors. A nearest-neighbor algorithm error-corrected the raw reads and collapsed the reads into unique sequences, merging closely related sequences to remove PCR and sequencing errors. To assign V, D and J gene segments, CDR3 sequences were aligned to IMGT reference sequences. For a sequence to be retained, at least a six-nucleotide match to both a V gene segment and a J gene segment was required. A rearrangement counted as productive if the CDR3 had no stop codons and remained in frame with V and J, and every other rearrangement counted as non-productive. CDR3 was defined according to IMGT convention as the region running from the second conserved V-encoded cysteine to the conserved J-encoded phenylalanine. The earlier analysis of 500 to 600 of the donors excluded sequences that lacked an unambiguous match to a single V gene segment. In an earlier analysis of 450 to 750 of the donors, a V segment was called functional when productive rearrangements were above 56.7%, and segregating when the standard deviation between donors exceeded 5%. To diagnose cytomegalovirus status from the catalog of TCR beta chain sequences, a statistical classification framework was built. V and J gene assignment, in a later analysis, came from comparing TCR nucleotide sequences with IMGT/GENE-DB human TR gene sequences. A later analysis assigned CDR3 sequences and most-parsimonious VDJ recombination scenarios with the TCRdist pipeline. In a later analysis, every TCR beta chain was defined by the combination of its CDR3 amino acid sequence and its V-gene family, and reads without a unique V-gene family were dropped. To address suspected cross-contamination and a sequencing artifact, a later analysis removed 592 highly shared, low-generation-probability nucleotide sequences. In a later analysis, a clonal expansion index for each public chain was calculated from normalized within-repertoire ranks of inferred template counts. In a later analysis, generation probabilities were computed using a VDJ recombination model fitted to out-of-frame rearrangements, and the results were checked against IGoR. In a later analysis, TCR-TCR, TCR-HLA and TCR-CMV co-occurrence was scored with hypergeometric tests, and a repertoire-size bias correction was applied to TCR pairs. A later analysis estimated false discovery rates by permuting HLA or CMV assignments 20 times. In a later analysis, co-occurring TCRs were grouped using DBSCAN, and TCRdist sequence similarity was added for clustering within HLA-allele-positive subsets. Repertoires with fewer than 30,000 or more than 120,000 public chains were left out of co-occurrence clustering, as were five repertoires with anomalous nucleotide sharing. In TCRdb, the immuneACCESS table is reduced to in-frame sequences with V and J assigned. These tables do not hold every clone; where another copy was compared, an unresolved V gene accounts for under half, and the others remain unexplained. The V and J calls and clone size come from that table; D and trimming were worked out from the DNA. The sample table contains 150,000 to 200,000 clones; only one count was recorded for approximately 85% of them. Under 1% of the sample lies in the top ten.

The cohort consisted of hundreds of healthy bone marrow donors. All cohort members were sampled while nominally healthy, although unrecorded immune exposures were likely present. The donor was CMV seropositive and was included in the group of 270 or so seropositive cohort members. A peripheral blood sample was collected from each donor, and TCR beta sequencing was performed on peripheral blood mononuclear cells. The Qiagen DNeasy Blood Extraction Kit was used to extract genomic DNA from the blood cell samples. The data were taken from a study of cytomegalovirus exposure and HLA in healthy donors (TCRdb year 2017). About the study as a whole: An earlier analysis of some 550 of the donors reported approximately 290 Gb of sequence data and around 120 million unique TCR beta sequences from roughly 200 million T cells. An early release that covered about 600 HLA-typed donors contained approximately 300 gigabases of sequencing data and tens of millions of unique TCR sequences. Besides the first cohort of more than 650 subjects, a separate validation cohort made up of 90 to 150 different subjects was used. Typing coverage varied by locus: roughly 629-640 donors for A, B, C, DRB1 and DQB1; more than 500 for DQA1; over 600 for DPA1; around 450 for DPB1. Of the roughly 400 genotyped donors, roughly 76% were placed in the genetic ancestry cluster associated with self-reported Caucasian donors. An earlier analysis of around 580 of the donors used high-throughput TCR beta sequencing to judge whether each TCR beta V gene segment behaved as functional or pseudogenic. HLA typing included class I and class II loci at four-digit resolution. The study combined high-throughput TCR immunosequencing, statistical association of individual TCRs with disease status, and machine learning to predict cytomegalovirus infection status. Genome-wide SNP genotypes for about 60% of the 666 donors were used in a later genetic analysis, which treated that subset as a discovery cohort. Alongside the repertoire data, information on donor age, sex, ethnicity and CMV serostatus was compiled. All discovery cohort repertoires had been generated using a single sequencing platform. Four to six DR-DQ haplotypes were handled as single units for association and clustering because linkage in the cohort was strong. The aim of the study was to test whether cataloging public T cell receptors could identify signatures of past pathogen exposure. The study profiled the T cell repertoires of hundreds of subjects by immunosequencing and related them to cytomegalovirus serostatus. In the later analysis, no new phenotypic data were used to find candidate immune exposures; instead, reliance was placed on TCR beta sequences and their occurrence across donors. Among around 400 genotyped donors of the cohort, an average of roughly 240,000 unique TCR beta nucleotide sequences were sequenced per donor, around 20% of them non-productive. To study patterns of TCR occurrence, a later analysis re-analyzed previously published TCR beta repertoires from 700 or so donors and added high-resolution HLA genotyping.

Study-wide findings and limitations: About 15 rarely observed V segments, including chromosome 9 orphons, were excluded from the earlier analysis of several hundred of the donors because counts were too low. The classifier was reported to diagnose cytomegalovirus status with high specificity and sensitivity in both the original and validation cohorts. According to a later genetic analysis, donors in an Asian-associated ancestry cluster had fewer N-insertions in productive TCRs than the approximately 610-donor mean. The 87-base-pair reads could not distinguish some IMGT-functional V segments, including TRBV6-2 and TRBV6-3, so those segments were excluded. According to the authors, the approach could potentially be generalized to other disease states and immunological phenotypes. A further reported finding was that TCR beta sequences accurately predicted the HLA-A and HLA-B alleles for most subjects in the first cohort. The sequencing pipeline was judged likely to have produced a cluster of highly shared sequence variants as a technical artifact. For the cohort, immune exposure information was limited to CMV serostatus. While some public TCRs were present in many individuals, most TCR sequences turned up only very rarely across donors. Compared with equally common non-associated chains, HLA-associated TCR beta chains in a later analysis were more clonally expanded and had lower generation probabilities. According to a later analysis, parvovirus B19, influenza, CMV and Epstein-Barr virus appeared linked to several top co-occurrence clusters. An association between a missense DCLRE1C variant and V-gene and J-gene trimming of TCR beta chains was found in a later genetic analysis and replicated in an independent cohort. A total of 164 TCR beta chains were listed by the study as associated with cytomegalovirus. In this cohort, only TCR beta chains were sequenced, and detectable features were limited by the absence of alpha or paired-chain data. Because some donors lacked HLA typing at each locus, the association tests relied only on the typed subset. When HLA alleles, especially DR and DQ, strongly co-occurred, TCR associations were difficult to assign to individual alleles. In an earlier analysis of several hundred of the donors, most TCR beta V segments were observed in productive rearrangements about 87% or about 30% of the time, broadly matching IMGT annotations. Correlated functional status among segregating V segments might reflect linkage disequilibrium, but an unknown experimental factor could not be ruled out. In vitro tests confirmed that a few of the cytomegalovirus-associated TCR beta chains recognize cytomegalovirus antigens. A later analysis found that most CMV-associated TCR beta chains appeared HLA-restricted, with HLA associations seemingly driven largely by CMV exposure. Roughly uniform sequencing depth across donors was assumed in presence/absence analyses, although this assumption may not hold. Specific HLA alleles were associated with around 18,000 TCR beta sequences at a false discovery rate of 0.05 in a later analysis. In a later analysis, the rate of TCR association differed among HLA loci, with DRB1 alleles having the most associated TCRs and HLA-C alleles having the fewest.

The material sequenced was PBMCs. The TCR originated in a girl aged 2-10 years in good health and CMV-seropositive. The chain joins TRBV6-4 to TRBJ2-2; no D gene can be assigned with confidence. The CDR3 protein: CASSDSSTGELFF. The nucleotide sequence is TGTGCCAGCAGTGACTCGAGCACCGGGGAGCTGTTTTTT.